This passage covers 7 T cell receptor beta chains from one sample sequenced in a study of cytomegalovirus exposure and HLA in healthy donors. PCR primers comprised 60 Vbeta and 13 Jbeta primers. The assay was immunoSEQ multiplex PCR, and TCRdb's table has in-frame clones only and misses some. The table lists 100,000 to 150,000 clones, roughly 80% of them singletons. The material sequenced was PBMCs. All receptors derive from a man between 25 and 39 years old in good health and CMV-seronegative.

J is TRBJ2-1 and V is TRBV15; the D is unclear. The CDR3 has 14 amino acids. Germline-derived CDR1 and CDR2 are LNHNV and YYDKDF (reference sequence). V lost 0 bases to trimming and J lost 6 bases, with 9 bases between them. DNA for the CDR3: TGTGCCACCAGCAGAGATTTCGCGTCCAATGAGCAGTTCTTC. Protein product: CATSRDFASNEQFF.

The chain carries TRBV7-8 and TRBJ2-3; 8 nucleotides match TRBD2. This CDR3 has 15 amino acids. CDR1 and CDR2 from the germline V gene are SGHVS and FQNEAQ. V lost 1 base, J lost 0 bases, and 0 bases stayed unmatched. CDR3 amino acids: CASSLVAGSTDTQYF. The DNA of the CDR3 is TGTGCCAGCAGCTTAGTAGCGGGGAGCACAGATACGCAGTATTTT.

This clone appeared a few times. This chain links TRBV14 with TRBJ2-7, with a weak D call TRBD1 (6 bases). The CDR3 runs to 15 residues. V dropped 3 bases and J dropped 2 bases, with 14 bases sitting between them. Germline assignment: CDR1 SGHDN and CDR2 FVKESK. CDR3 amino acids: CASSHGTGITYEQYF. The CDR3 bases are TGTGCCAGCAGCCACGGAACAGGGATAACCTACGAGCAGTACTTC.

The chain employs TRBV27 and TRBJ2-7; 11 nucleotides agree with TRBD2. CDR3 length: 14 residues. V shed 4 bases, J shed 3 bases, and the junction held 2 bases outside the gene matches. CDR1 is MNHEY and CDR2 is SMNVEV in the germline V gene (reference sequence). The CDR3 here is CASSSLAGGYEQYF. As DNA, the CDR3 is TGTGCCAGCAGTTCCCTAGCGGGAGGCTACGAGCAGTACTTC.

The chain is built from TRBV27 and TRBJ2-3; 7 nucleotides align to TRBD2. CDR1 is MNHEY and CDR2 is SMNVEV in the germline V gene (reference sequence). Germline trimming cut 4 bases from V and 5 bases from J; bases unmatched to any gene: 6. CDR3 length: 14 residues. CDR3 bases: TGTGCCAGCAGTTCGCGGGAGTCGGTAGATACGCAGTATTTT. This encodes CASSSRESVDTQYF.

The chain carries TRBV19 and TRBJ1-1, with no clear D. The germline gives CDR1 LNHDA, CDR2 SQIVND (reference sequence). This CDR3 comprises 15 residues. V dropped 5 bases and J dropped 0 bases, with 13 bases sitting between them. CDR3 residues: CASSPQEGLNTEAFF. CDR3 nucleotides: TGTGCCAGTAGTCCCCAGGAGGGTCTGAACACTGAAGCTTTCTTT.

CDR3 residues: CASSLGGAGRNEQFF. Written as DNA, the CDR3 is TGTGCCAGCAGCTTAGGAGGGGCTGGGAGGAATGAGCAGTTCTTC. This chain links TRBV7-2 with TRBJ2-1; a weak D match, TRBD2 (6 bases). This CDR3 is 15 amino acids long. Trimming removed 1 base from V and 7 bases from J, with 14 bases in between. Germline-derived CDR1 and CDR2 are SGHTA and FQGNSA.